This T cell receptor beta chain comes out of a study of identical twins (dated by TCRdb to the mid-2010s). Some background on the complete study: To test whether fetal clonotypes persist, this study deep-sequenced TCR alpha and beta repertoires from monozygotic twins, from unrelated adults of various ages, and from cord blood. To rule out contamination, the twin experiments were replicated at different times with different library preparation protocols. Here is what the overall study found, with its caveats: Recombination models systematically underestimated out-of-frame TCR alpha sharing in monozygotic twins but agreed with sharing between unrelated individuals. Fewer insertions were carried by abundant cord blood beta clonotypes; a weaker similar trend was observed in young adult naive repertoires, while no such trend was observed in memory repertoires. Zero-insertion analyses could be partly confounded by invariant T cells such as MAIT and iNKT, though diverse VJ usage argued against such confounding for most clonotypes. Because the same donors could not be followed over many years, the conclusions depended on cross-sectional statistical analysis. Compared with coincidental sharing between unrelated individuals, out-of-frame TCR alpha sequences shared between twins showed an excess of sequences with low generation probability. The excess sharing between twins in beta out-of-frame sequences was weaker because fewer shared sequences reduced the signal-to-noise ratio.

Receptor amplification or capture employed 5' RACE. Instrument on record: Illumina HiSeq 2000. Template switching introduced a universal primer binding site; the final cDNA contained a unique molecular identifier, enabling accurate counting of TCR cDNA molecules. Specific primers in the conserved constant-segment region were used to synthesize first-strand cDNA for TCR alpha and beta chains. To control for contamination, every cDNA library carried two barcodes: a SMART-Mk sample barcode plus Illumina barcodes. TruSeq adapter sequences along with Illumina sample barcodes were introduced in two successive PCR steps. TCR alpha and beta cDNA libraries were sequenced on the Illumina HiSeq platform with custom primers. The authors' pipeline ran thus. MiGEC processed the raw reads to extract unique molecular identifiers, while MiXCR was used to determine the CDR3 positions. Recombination models were inferred per individual with the repgenHMM and IGoR tools using an EM algorithm. The tcR package in R was used for shared clonotype analysis, with sharing normalized by the product of cloneset sizes. To study raw recombination without the effects of thymic and clonal selection, out-of-frame nonproductive sequences were analyzed. TCRdb reworked the public reads: Q25 trimming with fastp, MiXCR clone assembly, productive beta chains retained. CDR3 protein duplicates are merged, each entry listing the most common genes and DNA. The authors' filters were not applied to this entry. The sample has about 690,000 distinct CDR3 sequences on record, 5.5% to 6.5% of them singletons. In total, the top ten clones hold approximately 1.6% of the sample.

Every donor was a healthy Caucasian. The study also sequenced three unrelated non-twin adults: a male aged 18 to 29, a male aged 50 to 59 and a female aged 50 to 59. Miltenyi CD45RO+ enrichment and human naive T-cell isolation kits were used to isolate memory (CD45RO+) and naive T cells from PBMC. The table lists this clonotype with many counts. Which antigen it targets is not known. No much larger clonotype is one base removed from it; base qualities were not supplied. The CDR3, from cysteine to phenylalanine, totals 14 residues. Solely the CDR3 DNA is kept, with 42 bases framed from the first base. The germline V end is reduced by 5 bases and the J end by 10 bases; junction bases left unmatched: 10. Per the germline V gene, SGHRS is the CDR1 and YFSETQ is the CDR2.

The chain is made from TRBV5-1 and TRBJ2-1; 9 nucleotides in the junction match TRBD1. Material for sequencing was naive T cells sorted from blood. The cell subset or site label, as the study defines it: cells isolated with a human naive T-cell isolation kit. This receptor was identified in a man aged 18 to 29 in good health. The CDR3: CASSVDRGVREQFF. The sequenced DNA is TGCGCCAGCAGTGTGGACAGGGGTGTGAGGGAGCAGTTCTTC.